What follows are 15 T cell receptor beta chains derived from one specimen sequenced in a study of shared clonotypes between healthy human individuals. Terminally differentiated effector memory CD45RA+ cells were excluded from the naive CD8 cells, which were CD45RO-negative and positively selected for CCR7. Some clones are missing from TCRdb's copy, which holds only in-frame ones; the method was immunoSEQ multiplex PCR. The data show 1.5 million to 2.5 million clones, approximately 94% seen once. Sequencing was carried out using naive CD8+ T cells sorted from blood. The receptors were gathered from a man aged 18 to 29 in good health.

The CDR3 sequence: CASSETGVVDTQYF. The CDR3 coding sequence is TGTGCCAGCAGTGAAACGGGTGTTGTAGATACGCAGTATTTT. The chain is built from TRBV2 and TRBJ2-3; D gene uncertain. The germline CDR1 and CDR2 sequences are SNHLY and FYNNEI. V lost 2 bases and J 5 bases, leaving 11 bases between the germline ends. The CDR3 is 14 residues long.

The chain employs TRBV27 and TRBJ2-1; D is undetermined. In germline, CDR1 is MNHEY, CDR2 SMNVEV (reference sequence). Trimming cost V 8 bases and J 1 base, with 12 bases left between them. This CDR3 has 14 amino acids. In DNA, the CDR3 is TGTGCCAGCCAAGAAGGCGGATCCTACAATGAGCAGTTCTTC. This codes for CASQEGGSYNEQFF.

On this clone itself: One end of the junction fails to match germline, which may point to a read error. This chain joins TRBV5-4 and TRBJ2-1, with 8 bases lining up with TRBD1. This CDR3 comprises 14 residues. CDR1 is SGHNT, CDR2 YYREEE, per germline (reference sequence). CDR3 DNA sequence: TGTGCCAACAGCGCCGGGACAGGATACAATGAGCAGTTCTTC. Its translation: CANSAGTGYNEQFF.

This sequence joins TRBV27 and TRBJ2-7, with TRBD1 matching 10 bases. The CDR3 runs to 16 residues. The germline gives CDR1 MNHEY, CDR2 SMNVEV (reference sequence). V trimming: 8 bases; J trimming: 5 bases; junction bases outside the gene matches: 15. The CDR3 protein is CASGLPGRQGAHEQYF. The CDR3 DNA reads TGTGCCAGCGGCCTACCGGGGAGACAGGGGGCTCACGAGCAGTACTTC.

The chain carries TRBV6-5 and TRBJ1-6; the D gene is possibly TRBD1 (5 bases). Per germline, CDR1 MNHEY and CDR2 SVGAGI. The CDR3 contains 14 residues. V was shortened by 2 bases and J by 8 bases, with 10 bases between the two germline ends. The CDR3 is CASSYIGEDSPLHF. CDR3 sequence (DNA): TGTGCCAGCAGTTACATAGGGGAAGATTCACCCCTCCACTTT.

The chain uses TRBV7-2 and TRBJ2-5, with 9 bases aligning to TRBD2. Germline-derived CDR1 and CDR2 are SGHTA and FQGNSA. This CDR3 is built from 16 residues. V lost 3 bases and J lost 2; bases outside the gene matches: 7. CDR3 protein: CASSLGAGGTQETQYF. DNA of the CDR3: TGTGCCAGCAGCTTGGGAGCGGGGGGCACACAAGAGACCCAGTACTTC.

This chain connects TRBV6-5 to TRBJ2-1; tentatively, D is TRBD2 (6 bases). The CDR3 spans 12 residues. V was shortened by 2 bases and J by 10 bases, with 9 bases between the two germline ends. In germline, CDR1 is MNHEY, CDR2 SVGAGI. DNA of the CDR3: TGTGCCAGCAGTTACGACGGAGGGGAGCAGTTCTTC. It encodes CASSYDGGEQFF.

This sequence joins TRBV19 and TRBJ2-7; TRBD1 might be the D (7 bases). V was shortened by 6 bases and J by 2 bases, with 17 bases between the two germline ends. The CDR3 extends over 15 amino acids. The germline gives CDR1 LNHDA, CDR2 SQIVND (reference sequence). The CDR3 DNA follows: TGTGCCAGTAGCTTCGCCGGCAGGGGGGCCTACGAGCAGTACTTC. It specifies CASSFAGRGAYEQYF.

This rearrangement joins TRBV7-9 to TRBJ2-7; D not certain. Germline values: CDR1 SEHNR, CDR2 FQNEAQ (reference sequence). CDR3 length: 15 amino acids. The V and J ends lost 1 base and 0 bases respectively, with 10 bases between them. The CDR3 reads CASSLGPQVSYEQYF. CDR3 in DNA: TGTGCCAGCAGCTTAGGCCCCCAAGTCTCCTACGAGCAGTACTTC.

Remarks on this clone: Other DNA sequences from this sample encode an identical CDR3 as well. The chain recombines TRBV18 with TRBJ1-1; a weak D match, TRBD1 (5 bases). From germline, CDR1 is KGHSH and CDR2 LQKENI. The CDR3 length is 13 residues. The ends were cut back, 3 bases at V and 1 base at J, with 6 bases in the middle. CDR3 sequence reads: CASSPGGNTEAFF. Written as DNA, the CDR3 is TGTGCCAGCTCACCGGGGGGGAACACTGAAGCTTTCTTT.

V gene TRBV19 combines with J gene TRBJ2-1; D is unclear. CDR3 size: 14 residues. V lost 5 bases and J lost 0, with 8 bases in between. Germline values: CDR1 LNHDA, CDR2 SQIVND (reference sequence). The chain's CDR3 is CASSWRISYNEQFF. Written as DNA, the CDR3 is TGTGCCAGTAGTTGGCGGATCTCCTACAATGAGCAGTTCTTC. The whole variable domain, filled in from reference TRBV19 and TRBJ2-1, reads DGGITQSPKYLFRKEGQNVTLSCEQNLNHDAMYWYRQDPGQGLRLIYYSQIVNDFQKGDIAEGYSVSREKKESFPLTVTSAQKNPTAFYLCASSWRISYNEQFFGPGTRLTVL.

The chain couples TRBV28 to TRBJ1-1; the match to TRBD1 covers 8 bases. The V gene's germline CDR1 is MDHEN and CDR2 SYDVKM. Trimming removed 10 bases from V and 4 bases from J; junction bases left unmatched: 5. The CDR3 consists of 12 residues. The CDR3 sequence is CATATGGTEAFF. The CDR3 DNA is TGTGCCACCGCCACAGGGGGCACTGAAGCTTTCTTT.

On this clone itself: Within the sample, other DNA sequences also encode this same CDR3. The V and J genes are TRBV27 and TRBJ2-7; 9 nucleotides align to TRBD1. Germline values: CDR1 MNHEY, CDR2 SMNVEV (reference sequence). The CDR3 is 13 amino acids. With V trimmed by 5 bases and J by 6 bases, 5 bases remained unmatched. The CDR3 reads CASSPGTGFEQYF. In nucleotides, the CDR3 is TGTGCCAGCAGTCCCGGGACAGGGTTCGAGCAGTACTTC.

The CDR3 region is CASSLVRSGPPTGELFF. The CDR3 nucleotides read TGTGCCAGCAGCTTAGTTCGGAGCGGACCACCCACCGGGGAGCTGTTTTTT. The V and J genes are TRBV7-9 and TRBJ2-2; D perhaps matches TRBD2 (5 bases). Germline V gives CDR1 SEHNR, CDR2 FQNEAQ (reference sequence). Trimming stripped 1 base from V and 4 bases from J, with 16 bases between. The CDR3 extends over 17 amino acids. Together with reference TRBV7-9 and TRBJ2-2, the CDR3 gives the full variable domain: DTGVSQNPRHKITKRGQNVTFRCDPISEHNRLYWYRQTLGQGPEFLTYFQNEAQLEKSRLLSDRFSAERPKGSFSTLEIQRTEQGDSAMYLCASSLVRSGPPTGELFFGEGSRLTVL.

The chain joins TRBV9 to TRBJ2-7; 7 bases are shared with TRBD2. Trimming cost V 0 bases and J 1 base; bases outside gene matches: 7. Germline V gene data show CDR1 as SGDLS and CDR2 as YYNGEE. The CDR3 extends over 16 amino acids. CDR3 coding DNA: TGTGCCAGCAGCGTAGGGGCGGGAGAGGGTTCCTACGAGCAGTACTTC. The encoded protein is CASSVGAGEGSYEQYF.